The entry below gives a single TCR beta chain sequence along with its context. Its antigen is unidentified. Sample time point: sample taken at primary tumor resection. Whole RNA was taken from tumor, nontumor lung or frozen PBMC; it was then sequenced unsorted. There were approximately 69 donors, all of them untreated patients with early-stage non-small cell lung cancer. The data originate from a study of spatial heterogeneity in lung cancer. Across the study: Among detected sequences, beta-chain ones consistently exceeded alpha-chain ones in number. Across the raw uncorrected reads, a unique TCR and UMI combination was observed, on average, more than ten times. Study-level points and caveats: The appearance of ubiquitous expanded tumor TCRs in blood was greater at resection than follow-up.

TCRdb reanalysed the 5' RACE reads using MiXCR and keeps one entry per CDR3 protein. The sample has under 75,000 distinct CDR3 sequences, about 8% seen once. The CDR3 spans 15 residues. Trimming removed 5 bases at V and 0 bases at J, with 14 bases between. The germline gives CDR1 LNHDA, CDR2 SQIVND (reference sequence). This TCR derives from a female donor with early-stage non-small cell lung cancer. The V gene is TRBV19, the J gene TRBJ2-7; unclear D gene. The sequencing here drew on PBMCs, taken at surgery. CDR3 sequence reads: CASSPSFRISYEQYF. For the CDR3, the DNA is TGTGCCAGTAGTCCCTCCTTCCGGATCTCCTACGAGCAGTACTTC.